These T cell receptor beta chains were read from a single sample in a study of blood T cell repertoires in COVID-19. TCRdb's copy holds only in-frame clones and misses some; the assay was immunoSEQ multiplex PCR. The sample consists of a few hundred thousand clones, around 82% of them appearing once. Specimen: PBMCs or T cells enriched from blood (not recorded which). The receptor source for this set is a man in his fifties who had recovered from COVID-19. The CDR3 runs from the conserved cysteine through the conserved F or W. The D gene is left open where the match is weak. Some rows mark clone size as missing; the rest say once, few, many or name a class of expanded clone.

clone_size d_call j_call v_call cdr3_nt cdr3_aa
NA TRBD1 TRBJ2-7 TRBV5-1 TGCGCCAGCAGCTTGGCTACAGGGGCCGACGAGCAGTACTTC CASSLATGADEQYF
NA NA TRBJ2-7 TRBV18 TGTGCCAGCTCACCACCGGACAGACTCTCCTACGAGCAGTACTTC CASSPPDRLSYEQYF
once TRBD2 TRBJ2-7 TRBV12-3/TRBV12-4 TGTGCCAGCAGTTTAGATAGCGGGAATCAGTACTTC CASSLDSGNQYF
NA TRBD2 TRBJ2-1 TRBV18 TGTGCCAGCTCACCATCAGGGACTAGCGTCAATGAGCAGTTCTTC CASSPSGTSVNEQFF
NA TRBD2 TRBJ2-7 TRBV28 TGTGCCAGCAGTTTACGACTAGCGGGAGTCGGCGAGCAGTACTTC CASSLRLAGVGEQYF
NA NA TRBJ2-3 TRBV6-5 TGTGCCAGCACCCAACGGGGGACCCAAAATACGCAGTATTTT CASTQRGTQNTQYF
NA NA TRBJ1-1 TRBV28 TGTGCCAGCAGTTTACGTTCGGGTGAAGCTTTCTTT CASSLRSGEAFF
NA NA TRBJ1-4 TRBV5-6 TGTGCCAGCAGCCAAAAGGCGGGGGGTGAAAAACTGTTTTTT CASSQKAGGEKLFF
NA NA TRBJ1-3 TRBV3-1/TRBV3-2 TGTGCCAGCAGCCTCCCCGGACGAGGGACTGGAAACACCATATATTTT CASSLPGRGTGNTIYF
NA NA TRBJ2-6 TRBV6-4 TGTGCCAGCAGGGCCCTGGGGGGTTACTCTGGGGCCAACGTCCTGACTTTC CASRALGGYSGANVLTF
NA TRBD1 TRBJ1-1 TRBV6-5 TGTGCCAGCAGTCGAGGGGACAGGAACACTGAAGCTTTCTTT CASSRGDRNTEAFF
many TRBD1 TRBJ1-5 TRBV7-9 TGTGCCAGCAGCTTAGGGCTACAGGGGGGCAATCAGCCCCAGCATTTT CASSLGLQGGNQPQHF
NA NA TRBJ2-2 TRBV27 TGTGCCAGCAGCTCCCGGGTTAGGACCGGGGAGCTGTTTTTT CASSSRVRTGELFF
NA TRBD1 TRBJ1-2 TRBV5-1 TGCGCCAGCAGCTCGGGACAGGGAGGCTATGGCTACACCTTC CASSSGQGGYGYTF
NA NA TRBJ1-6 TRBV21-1 TGTGCCAGCAGCCAAGGACGAGGCTATAATTCACCCCTCCACTTT CASSQGRGYNSPLHF
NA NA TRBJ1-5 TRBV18 TGTGCCAGCTCACCACCGAGGCACCCGGGCAATCAGCCCCAGCATTTT CASSPPRHPGNQPQHF
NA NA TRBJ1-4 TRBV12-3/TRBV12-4 TGTGCCAGCAGTTTCCAGGAAGGGGATAAACTGTTTTTT CASSFQEGDKLFF
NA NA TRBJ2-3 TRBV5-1 TGCGCCAGCACTAGCACAAATACGCAGTATTTT CASTSTNTQYF
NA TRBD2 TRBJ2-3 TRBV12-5 TGTGCTAGTGGGGACCATAGCGGGAGCACAGATACGCAGTATTTT CASGDHSGSTDTQYF
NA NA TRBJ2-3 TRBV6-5 TGTGCCAGCAGTTACACAGGGCCGGTCACAGATACGCAGTATTTT CASSYTGPVTDTQYF
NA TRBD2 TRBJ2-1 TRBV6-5 TGTGCCAGCAGTTACGGGCCAGCGGGAGTTCACAATGAGCAGTTCTTC CASSYGPAGVHNEQFF
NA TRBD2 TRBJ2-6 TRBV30 TGTGCCTGGAGGGGCGGCGGGGGGGCCCTATCTGGGGCCAACGTCCTGACTTTC CAWRGGGGALSGANVLTF
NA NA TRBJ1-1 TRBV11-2 TGTGCCAGCAGCCTTAGTACTTTGAACACTGAAGCTTTCTTT CASSLSTLNTEAFF
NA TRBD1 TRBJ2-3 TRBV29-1 TGCAGCGTTGAAGATCCCCAAGGACAGGGTAGCACAGATACGCAGTATTTT CSVEDPQGQGSTDTQYF
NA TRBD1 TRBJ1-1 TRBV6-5 TGTGCCACCTTGACAGGGGGCCTGAACACTGAAGCTTTCTTT CATLTGGLNTEAFF
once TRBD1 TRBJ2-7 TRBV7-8 TGTGCCAGCAGCCCTGACAGGGCATACTACGAGCAGTACTTC CASSPDRAYYEQYF
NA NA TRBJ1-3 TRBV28 TGTGCCAGCTCGGGGGGTTCTAGAAACACCATATATTTT CASSGGSRNTIYF
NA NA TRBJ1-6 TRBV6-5 TGTGCCAGCAGTTATAGATCCCCCCTCCACTTT CASSYRSPLHF
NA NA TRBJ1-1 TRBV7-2 TGTGCCAGCAGCTTAGACAACAGGGCGACTGAAGCTTTCTTT CASSLDNRATEAFF
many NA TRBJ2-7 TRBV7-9 TGTGCCAGCAGCTTACCAGCGGGGAGGGGGATGTACGAGCAGTACTTC CASSLPAGRGMYEQYF
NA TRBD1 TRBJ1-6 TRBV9 TGTGCCAGCAGCCCCGGACAGGGGCACAATTCACCCCTCCACTTT CASSPGQGHNSPLHF
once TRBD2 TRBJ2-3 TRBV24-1 TGTGCCACCAGTGTTAGCGGGGGGGCGGGTACGCAGTATTTT CATSVSGGAGTQYF
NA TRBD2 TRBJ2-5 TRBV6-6 TGTGCCAGCAGCTCAGCGGGGGGGGACGAGACCCAGTACTTC CASSSAGGDETQYF
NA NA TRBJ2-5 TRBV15 TGTGCCACCAGCCCGCGCAGGGAGACCCAGTACTTC CATSPRRETQYF
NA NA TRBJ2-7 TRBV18 TGTGCCAGCTCACCAGCGGCGATAGGGAGCCACGAGCAGTACTTC CASSPAAIGSHEQYF
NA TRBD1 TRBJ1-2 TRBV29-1 TGCAGCGTCGAGACAGGGCGGGGTGGCTACACCTTC CSVETGRGGYTF
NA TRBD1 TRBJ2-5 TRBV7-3 TGTGCCAGCAGCTCTACAGGGGGCCGGGAGACCCAGTACTTC CASSSTGGRETQYF
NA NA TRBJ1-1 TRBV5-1 TGCGCCAGCAGCTTGAAAGGTGGCGGCACTGAAGCTTTCTTT CASSLKGGGTEAFF